The clone carrying this TCR beta chain was found a few times. Its antigen is not identified. CDR1 is MNHEY and CDR2 is SVGAGI in the germline V gene. V was pared by 5 bases and J by 5 bases, with 12 bases between. The CDR3 has 13 amino acids. PCR amplification relied on 60 Vbeta primers (plus 13 Jbeta primers). Assay used: immunoSEQ multiplex PCR; TCRdb lists only in-frame clones, some missing. The table lists about 190,000 clones, just under 75% of them singletons, with about 4.4% in the top ten. This sample stems from a study of cytomegalovirus exposure and HLA in healthy donors. General observations from the study: Presence/absence results assume similar sequencing depth per donor, which may not hold.

The sequencing sample was made of PBMCs. The source is a young man in good health and CMV-seropositive. V and J are TRBV6-5 and TRBJ1-2; no clear D. In DNA, the CDR3 is TGTGCCAGCAGTCCCCGTCCCCTTTATGGCTACACCTTC. Protein sequence: CASSPRPLYGYTF.